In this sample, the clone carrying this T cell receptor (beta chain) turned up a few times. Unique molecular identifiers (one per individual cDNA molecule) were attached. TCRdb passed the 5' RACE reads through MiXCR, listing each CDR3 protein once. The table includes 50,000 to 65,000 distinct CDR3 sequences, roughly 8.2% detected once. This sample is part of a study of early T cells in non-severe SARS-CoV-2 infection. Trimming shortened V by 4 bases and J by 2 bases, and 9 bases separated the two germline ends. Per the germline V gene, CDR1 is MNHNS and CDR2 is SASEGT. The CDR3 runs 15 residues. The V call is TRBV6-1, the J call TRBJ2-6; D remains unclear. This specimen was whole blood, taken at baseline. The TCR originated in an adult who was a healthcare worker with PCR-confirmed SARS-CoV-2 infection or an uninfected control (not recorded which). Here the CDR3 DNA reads TGTGCCAGCAGTGGCCTAACTACTGGGGCCAACGTCCTGACTTTC. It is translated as CASSGLTTGANVLTF.